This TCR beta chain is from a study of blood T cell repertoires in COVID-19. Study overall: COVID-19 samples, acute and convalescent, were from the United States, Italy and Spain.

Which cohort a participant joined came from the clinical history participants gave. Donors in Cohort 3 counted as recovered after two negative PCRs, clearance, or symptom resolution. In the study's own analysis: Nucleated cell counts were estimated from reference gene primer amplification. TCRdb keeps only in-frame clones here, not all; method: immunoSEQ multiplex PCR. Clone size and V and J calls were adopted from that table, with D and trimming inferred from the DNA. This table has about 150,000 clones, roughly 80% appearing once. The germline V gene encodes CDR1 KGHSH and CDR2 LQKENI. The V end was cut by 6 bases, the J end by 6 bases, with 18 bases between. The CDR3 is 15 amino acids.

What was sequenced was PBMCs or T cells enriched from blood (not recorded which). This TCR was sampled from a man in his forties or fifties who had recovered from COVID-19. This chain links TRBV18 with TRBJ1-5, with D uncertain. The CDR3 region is CASSRGREVAQPQHF. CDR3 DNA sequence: TGTGCCAGCTCCCGCGGACGGGAGGTGGCTCAGCCCCAGCATTTT.